This T cell receptor beta chain was found in a study of PD-1 blockade in classical Hodgkin lymphoma. Comments on this clone: The antigen remains unidentified.

TCRdb's table, derived via immunoSEQ multiplex PCR, lists solely in-frame clones and lacks some. The table records 90,000 or so clones, 78% of them present only once. Time point here: cycle 4 day 1 (C4D1), after less than seven weeks of nivolumab. Every single patient, without exception, relapsed after autologous stem cell transplantation, and brentuximab vedotin exposure varied. Whole-study results and caveats: The study found that TCR diversity rose significantly by C4D1 in CD4+ but not CD8+ cells. Some patients began nivolumab under 1 year after ASCT. These patients were excluded from later analyses. Newly diagnosed patients were said to have less baseline TCR diversity than healthy donors did. For complete responders, baseline diversity was comparable to that of newly diagnosed patients.

Germline-derived CDR1 and CDR2 are MDHEN and SYDVKM. Between the trimmed V and J ends, which lost 6 bases and 5 bases, there was a span of 16 bases. The CDR3 covers 14 residues. The sequence derives from a human donor with classical Hodgkin lymphoma. Source: peripheral blood mononuclear cells (PBMCs), taken before the fourth cycle of nivolumab. This rearrangement joins TRBV28 to TRBJ1-1, with a weak D call TRBD1 (5 bases). The CDR3 spells CASSRVPGKTEAFF. In DNA form, the CDR3 reads TGTGCCAGCAGCCGGGTGCCAGGGAAAACTGAAGCTTTCTTT. Full variable domain (outside the CDR3, taken from reference TRBV28 and TRBJ1-1): DVKVTQSSRYLVKRTGEKVFLECVQDMDHENMFWYRQDPGLGLRLIYFSYDVKMKEKGDIPEGYSVSREKKERFSLILESASTNQTSMYLCASSRVPGKTEAFFGQGTRLTVV.